One sample yielded the 3 T cell receptor beta chains listed below, sequenced in a study of cytomegalovirus exposure and HLA in healthy donors. 13 Jbeta primers and 60 Vbeta primers were used for the PCR. TCRdb's copy holds only in-frame clones and misses some; the assay was immunoSEQ multiplex PCR. The sample includes approximately 190,000 clones, roughly 84% of them seen just once. The specimen sequenced was PBMCs. The receptors shown here come from a woman between 45 and 65 years old in good health and CMV-seropositive.

The chain combines TRBV7-2 with TRBJ1-2, with 7 bases that match TRBD1. The germline CDR1 and CDR2 sequences are SGHTA and FQGNSA. V dropped 5 bases and J dropped 3; count of bases not matched to a gene: 9. The CDR3 length is 15 residues. This chain's CDR3 is CASSLRFGTDYGYTF. The CDR3 nucleotides read TGTGCCAGCAGCCTAAGGTTCGGGACAGACTATGGCTACACCTTC.

This chain connects TRBV4-1 to TRBJ2-7, with 7 bases that match TRBD2. The germline gives CDR1 MGHRA, CDR2 YSYEKL. After removal of 4 bases from V and 2 bases from J, the junction contained 11 bases not matched to a gene. This CDR3 has 16 residues. As DNA, the CDR3 is TGCGCCAGCAGCCCCACGGCTAGCGGTGCCCCCTACGAGCAGTACTTC. This codes for CASSPTASGAPYEQYF.

J is TRBJ1-5 and V is TRBV19; 7 bases line up with TRBD1. J lost 1 base, V lost 3 bases, and 3 bases had no gene match. The germline V gene has CDR1 LNHDA and CDR2 SQIVND (reference sequence). The CDR3 covers 15 residues. CDR3 region: CASSILGQSNQPQHF. CDR3 nucleotide sequence: TGTGCCAGTAGTATTTTGGGACAGAGCAATCAGCCCCAGCATTTT.